The 4 T cell receptor beta chains below come from one sample, sequenced in a study of human T cells and chemical hapten exposure. A single record per CDR3 protein comes from TCRdb applying MiXCR to the RACE reads. The data show 85,000 to 130,000 distinct CDR3 sequences, more than 10% seen once. Time point in this sample: pre-sensitization, week 0. The treatment denotes: therapeutic diphenylcyclopropenone sensitization with weekly scalp DPC. The specimen was whole blood, collected in connection with sensitization to the hapten diphenylcyclopropenone (DPC). These receptors were collected from a woman between 50 and 59 years old with alopecia areata. Some clones in this sample may be carry-over from other donors' samples.

This clonotype came up many times. CDR3 DNA: TGTGCCAGCAGTTTAGGCGGGGGACTTGAGCAGTTCTTC. Residues: CASSLGGGLEQFF. The V and J genes are TRBV12-3 or TRBV12-4 and TRBJ2-1, with TRBD2 identical over 7 bases. The CDR3 has 13 amino acids. The trim removed 1 base at V and 9 bases at J, leaving 3 bases unmatched.

This clonotype showed up many times. The chain recombines TRBV7-2 with TRBJ1-5; D gene ambiguous. Looked up from germline, CDR1 is SGHTA and CDR2 is FQGNSA. The CDR3 sequence is 12 residues long. V was pared by 3 bases and J by 7 bases, with 7 bases between. The CDR3 DNA reads TGTGCCAGCAGCTTTTCCGGACAGCCCCAGCATTTT. As protein: CASSFSGQPQHF.

This clonotype was observed at least ten times. V gene TRBV7-2 combines with J gene TRBJ2-7; maybe TRBD1 (5 bases). Trimming took 5 bases from V and 0 from J, leaving 8 bases between them. The CDR3 sequence is 13 residues long. Germline assignment: CDR1 SGHTA and CDR2 FQGNSA. The CDR3 nucleotides read TGTGCCAGCAGCAGGGGATCCTCCTACGAGCAGTACTTC. This translates into CASSRGSSYEQYF.

This clonotype was seen only a few times. The J gene is TRBJ1-1, the V gene TRBV10-2; 9 nucleotides align to TRBD1. This CDR3 is built from 13 residues. CDR1 WSHSY and CDR2 SAAADI come from the germline V gene. After removal of 7 bases from V and 5 bases from J, the junction contained 5 bases not matched to a gene. The CDR3 region is CASTTQGATEAFF. The CDR3 DNA sequence: TGCGCCAGCACGACACAGGGGGCAACTGAAGCTTTCTTT.